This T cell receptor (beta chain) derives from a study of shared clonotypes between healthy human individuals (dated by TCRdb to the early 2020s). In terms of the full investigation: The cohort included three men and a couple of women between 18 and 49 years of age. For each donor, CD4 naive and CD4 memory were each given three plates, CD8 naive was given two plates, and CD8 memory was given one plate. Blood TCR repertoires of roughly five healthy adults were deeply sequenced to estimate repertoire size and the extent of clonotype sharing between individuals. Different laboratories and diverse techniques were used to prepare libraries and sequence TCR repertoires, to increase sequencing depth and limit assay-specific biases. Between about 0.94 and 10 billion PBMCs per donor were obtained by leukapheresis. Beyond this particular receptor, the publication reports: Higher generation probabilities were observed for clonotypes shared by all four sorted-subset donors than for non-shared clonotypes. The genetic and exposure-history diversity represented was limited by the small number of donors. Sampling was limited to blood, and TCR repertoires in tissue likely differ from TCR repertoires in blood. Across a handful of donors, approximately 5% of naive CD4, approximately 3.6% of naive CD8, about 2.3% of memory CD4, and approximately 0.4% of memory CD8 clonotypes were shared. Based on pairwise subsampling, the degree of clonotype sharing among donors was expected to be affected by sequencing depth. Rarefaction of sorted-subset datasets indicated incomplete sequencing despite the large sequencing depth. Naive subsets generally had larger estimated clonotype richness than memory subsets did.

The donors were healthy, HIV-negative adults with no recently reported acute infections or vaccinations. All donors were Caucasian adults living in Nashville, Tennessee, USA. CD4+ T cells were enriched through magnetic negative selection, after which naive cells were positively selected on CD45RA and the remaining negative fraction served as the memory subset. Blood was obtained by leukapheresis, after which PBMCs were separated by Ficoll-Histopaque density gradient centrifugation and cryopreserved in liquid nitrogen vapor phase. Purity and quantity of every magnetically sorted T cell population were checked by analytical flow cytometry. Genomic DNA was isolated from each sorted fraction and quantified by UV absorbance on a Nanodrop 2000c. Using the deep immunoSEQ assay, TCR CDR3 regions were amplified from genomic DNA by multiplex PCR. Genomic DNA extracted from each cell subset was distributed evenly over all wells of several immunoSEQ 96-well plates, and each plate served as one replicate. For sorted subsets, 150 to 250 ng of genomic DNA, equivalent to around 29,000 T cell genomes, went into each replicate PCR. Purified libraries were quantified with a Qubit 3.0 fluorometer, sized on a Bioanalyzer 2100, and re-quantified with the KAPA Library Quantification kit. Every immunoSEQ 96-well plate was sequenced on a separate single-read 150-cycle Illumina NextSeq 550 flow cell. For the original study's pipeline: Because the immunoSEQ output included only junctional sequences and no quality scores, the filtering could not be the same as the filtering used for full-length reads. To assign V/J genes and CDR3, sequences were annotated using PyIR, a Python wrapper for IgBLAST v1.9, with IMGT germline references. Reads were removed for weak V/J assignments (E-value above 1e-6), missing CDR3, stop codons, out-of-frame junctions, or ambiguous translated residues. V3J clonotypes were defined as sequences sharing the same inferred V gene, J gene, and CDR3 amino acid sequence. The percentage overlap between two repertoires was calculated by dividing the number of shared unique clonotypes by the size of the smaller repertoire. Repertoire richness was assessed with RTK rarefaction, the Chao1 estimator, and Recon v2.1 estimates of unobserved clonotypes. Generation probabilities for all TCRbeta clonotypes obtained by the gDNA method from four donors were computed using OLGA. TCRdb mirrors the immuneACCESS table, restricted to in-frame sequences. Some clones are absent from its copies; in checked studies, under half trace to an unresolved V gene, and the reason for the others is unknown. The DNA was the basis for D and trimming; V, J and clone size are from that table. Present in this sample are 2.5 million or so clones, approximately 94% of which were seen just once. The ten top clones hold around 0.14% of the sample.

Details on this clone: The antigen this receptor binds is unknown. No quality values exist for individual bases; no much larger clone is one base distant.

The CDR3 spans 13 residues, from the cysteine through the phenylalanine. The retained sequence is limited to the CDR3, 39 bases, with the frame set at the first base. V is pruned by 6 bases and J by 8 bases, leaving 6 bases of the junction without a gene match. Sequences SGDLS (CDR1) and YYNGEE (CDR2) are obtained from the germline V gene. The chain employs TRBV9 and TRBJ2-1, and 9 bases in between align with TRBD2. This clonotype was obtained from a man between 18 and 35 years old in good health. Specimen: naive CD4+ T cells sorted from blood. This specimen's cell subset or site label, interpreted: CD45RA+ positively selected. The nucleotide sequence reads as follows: TGTGCCAGCACAGGCGGGAGGGAGGATGAGCAGTTCTTC. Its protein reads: CASTGGREDEQFF.